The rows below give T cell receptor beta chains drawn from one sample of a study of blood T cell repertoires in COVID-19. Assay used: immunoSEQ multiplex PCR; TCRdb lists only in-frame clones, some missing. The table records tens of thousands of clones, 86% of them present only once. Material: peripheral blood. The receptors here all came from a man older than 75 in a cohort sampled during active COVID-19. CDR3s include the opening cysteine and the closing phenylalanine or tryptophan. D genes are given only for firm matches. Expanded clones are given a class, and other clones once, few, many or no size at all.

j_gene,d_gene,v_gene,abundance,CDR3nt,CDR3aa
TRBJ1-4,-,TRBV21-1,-,TGTGCCGGGGCCCCAGCGAATGAAAAACTGTTTTTT,CAGAPANEKLFF
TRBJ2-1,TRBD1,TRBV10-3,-,TGTGCCATCAAGGACAGGGGTGCGAATGAGCAGTTCTTC,CAIKDRGANEQFF
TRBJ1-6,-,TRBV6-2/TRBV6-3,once,TGTGCCAGCAGTTACTGGAGCTCCTATAATTCACCCCTCCACTTT,CASSYWSSYNSPLHF
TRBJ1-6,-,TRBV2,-,TGTGCCAGCGGATCACAGGGCTTGAATTCACCCCTCCACTTT,CASGSQGLNSPLHF
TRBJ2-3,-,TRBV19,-,TGTGCCAGTAGTATTAGCAGTCCTAGCACAGATACGCAGTATTTT,CASSISSPSTDTQYF
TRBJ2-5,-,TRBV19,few,TGTGCCAGTAAACAGCAAGAGACCCAGTACTTC,CASKQQETQYF
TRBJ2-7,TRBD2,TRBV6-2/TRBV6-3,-,TGTGCCAGCAGCCGCCCGGGACTAGCTATCCACGAGCAGTACTTC,CASSRPGLAIHEQYF
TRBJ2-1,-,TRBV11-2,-,TGTGCCAGCAGCTTAGGAGGTTCACCTTACAATGAGCAGTTCTTC,CASSLGGSPYNEQFF
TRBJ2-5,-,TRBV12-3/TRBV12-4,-,TGTGCCAGCAGTTTCGACTTGGAGACCCAGTACTTC,CASSFDLETQYF
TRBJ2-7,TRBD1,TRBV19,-,TGTGCCAGTAGGAGACAGGGTCGGTCGTACGAGCAGTACTTC,CASRRQGRSYEQYF
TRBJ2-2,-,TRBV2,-,TGTGCCAGCAGTGTTCAAATTTCGAACACCGGGGAGCTGTTTTTT,CASSVQISNTGELFF
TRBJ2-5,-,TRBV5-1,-,TGCGCCAGCAGCAAGCAGCCCGGGAGCCAAGAGACCCAGTACTTC,CASSKQPGSQETQYF
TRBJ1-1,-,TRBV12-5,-,TGTGCTAGTGGTTTGGTACAATACGATGCCACTGAAGCTTTCTTT,CASGLVQYDATEAFF
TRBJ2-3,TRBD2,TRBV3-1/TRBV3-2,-,TGTGCCAGCATGGAGCGGGGAAGCACAGATACGCAGTATTTT,CASMERGSTDTQYF
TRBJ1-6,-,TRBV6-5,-,TGTGCCAGCAGTTACGAGCTCTTTAATTCACCCCTCCACTTT,CASSYELFNSPLHF
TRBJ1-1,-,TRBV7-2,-,TGTGCCAGCAGCTCCCAGGCAAACACTGAAGCTTTCTTT,CASSSQANTEAFF
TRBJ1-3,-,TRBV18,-,TGTGCCAGCTCACCGTTTGACAGCGGGATTTCTGGAAACACCATATATTTT,CASSPFDSGISGNTIYF
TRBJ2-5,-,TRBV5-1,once,TGCGCCAGCAGCTTTGGAGGGCGGCAAATGGAGACCCAGTACTTC,CASSFGGRQMETQYF
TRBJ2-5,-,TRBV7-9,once,TGTGCCAGCAGCCCACCGGAGCGGCGGCCCAGAGAGACCCAGTACTTC,CASSPPERRPRETQYF
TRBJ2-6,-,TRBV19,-,TGTGCCAGTAGTATAGGGGCCGCCGTCTCTGGGGCCAACGTCCTGACTTTC,CASSIGAAVSGANVLTF
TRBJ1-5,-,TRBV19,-,TGTGCCAGTAGTAGAGGACAGCATAGCAATCAGCCCCAGCATTTT,CASSRGQHSNQPQHF
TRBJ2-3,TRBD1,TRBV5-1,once,TGCGCCAGCAGCTTGGCAGGGACAGGGGGCGCGGATACGCAGTATTTT,CASSLAGTGGADTQYF
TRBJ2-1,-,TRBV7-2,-,TGTGCCAGCAGCCCCCCTCCGGGACTCTACAATGAGCAGTTCTTC,CASSPPPGLYNEQFF
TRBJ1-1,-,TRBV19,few,TGTGCCAGTAGTATAGGGGCAGGGTTGAACACTGAAGCTTTCTTT,CASSIGAGLNTEAFF
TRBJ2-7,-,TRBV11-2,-,TGTGCCAGCAGCTTCGACAGTACCTCCTACGAGCAGTACTTC,CASSFDSTSYEQYF
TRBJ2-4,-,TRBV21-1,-,TGTGCCAGCAGCAGACACCGAGCCAAAAACATTCAGTACTTC,CASSRHRAKNIQYF
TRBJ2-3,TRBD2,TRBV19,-,TGTGCCAGTAGTCCAAGGGGGTCGGGGGGGGTAGGTTCAGATACGCAGTATTTT,CASSPRGSGGVGSDTQYF
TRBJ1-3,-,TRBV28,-,TGTGCCAGCAGCCGCCCCGACAGTCACTCTGGAAACACCATATATTTT,CASSRPDSHSGNTIYF
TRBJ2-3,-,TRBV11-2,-,TGTGCCAGCAGCTCCGGGGGTACAGGGGTCACAGATACGCAGTATTTT,CASSSGGTGVTDTQYF
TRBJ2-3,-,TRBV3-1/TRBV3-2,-,TGTGCCAGCAGCTTCACAGACAGTCATACGCAGTATTTT,CASSFTDSHTQYF
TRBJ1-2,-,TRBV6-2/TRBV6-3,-,TGTGCCAGCAGTTACAAAGGGGCTCCTAACTATGGCTACACCTTC,CASSYKGAPNYGYTF
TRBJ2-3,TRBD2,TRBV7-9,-,TGTGCCAGCGGGCTAGCGGGGGGGCCGGTATTAGATACGCAGTATTTT,CASGLAGGPVLDTQYF
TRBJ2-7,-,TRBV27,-,TGTGCCAGCAGTTTTTTTCGAGGAAGCGAGCAGTACTTC,CASSFFRGSEQYF
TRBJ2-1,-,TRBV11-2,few,TGTGCCAGCAGCCCCAGGACAGACACCTACAATGAGCAGTTCTTC,CASSPRTDTYNEQFF
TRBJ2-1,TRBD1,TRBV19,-,TGTGCCACTCGGGACAGGGAATACAATGAGCAGTTCTTC,CATRDREYNEQFF
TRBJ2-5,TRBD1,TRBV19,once,TGTGCCAGTAGTATTAATGCCGGACAGGGAGGCGAGACCCAGTACTTC,CASSINAGQGGETQYF
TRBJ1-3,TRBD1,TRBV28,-,TGTGCCAGCAGTTTAAGGACAGGTGGAAACACCATATATTTT,CASSLRTGGNTIYF